A single sample gave rise to the 22 T cell receptor beta chains below, sequenced in a study of shared clonotypes between healthy human individuals. Some clones are missing from TCRdb's copy, which holds only in-frame ones; the method was immunoSEQ multiplex PCR. Of approximately 590,000 clones in the sample, just under 97% were seen once. Naive-designated CD8 cells lacked CD45RO, were positively enriched for CCR7, and omitted terminally differentiated effector memory CD45RA+ cells. Sequencing was performed on naive CD8+ T cells sorted from blood. Every receptor here comes from a woman younger than 45 in good health.

The chain employs TRBV2 and TRBJ2-1; 9 bases align to TRBD1. CDR3 size: 12 residues. CDR1 is SNHLY, CDR2 FYNNEI, per germline. Trimming cost V 7 bases and J 10 bases; bases outside gene matches: 5. The CDR3 sequence is CASNGQGKEQFF. The CDR3 DNA reads TGTGCCAGCAACGGACAGGGGAAAGAGCAGTTCTTC. The complete variable domain, with remaining parts taken from reference TRBV2 and TRBJ2-1, reads EPEVTQTPSHQVTQMGQEVILRCVPISNHLYFYWYRQILGQKVEFLVSFYNNEISEKSEIFDDQFSVERPDGSNFTLKIRSTKLEDSAMYFCASNGQGKEQFFGPGTRLTVL.

This sequence joins TRBV13 and TRBJ2-2; no reliable D call. V was clipped by 2 bases and J by 3 bases, with 7 bases between them. CDR3 length equals 14 residues. The germline gives CDR1 PRHDT, CDR2 FYEKMQ (reference sequence). The CDR3 reads CASSLYRYTGELFF. The CDR3 coding sequence is TGTGCCAGCAGCTTATATCGGTACACCGGGGAGCTGTTTTTT.

This chain connects TRBV5-8 to TRBJ1-5; D is uncertain. Trimming took off 2 bases at V and 2 bases at J, with 11 bases between the two ends. Germline CDR1 is SGHTS and CDR2 is YDEGEE. The length of the CDR3 is 15 residues. CDR3: CASSFGDFGNQPQHF. The CDR3 DNA sequence: TGTGCCAGCAGCTTCGGAGATTTCGGCAATCAGCCCCAGCATTTT. Together with reference TRBV5-8 and TRBJ1-5, the CDR3 gives the full variable domain: EAGVTQSPTHLIKTRGQQATLRCSPISGHTSVYWYQQALGLGLQFLLWYDEGEERNRGNFPPRFSGRQFPNYSSELNVNALELEDSALYLCASSFGDFGNQPQHFGDGTRLSIL.

The J gene is TRBJ1-1, the V gene TRBV14, with D perhaps matching TRBD1 (6 bases). The CDR3 has 16 amino acids. Germline V gene data show CDR1 as SGHDN and CDR2 as FVKESK. V was shortened by 2 bases and J by 1 base, with 14 bases between the two germline ends. The CDR3 DNA reads as TGTGCCAGCAGCCAATTTAAGGGGGAAGGGAACACTGAAGCTTTCTTT. Protein: CASSQFKGEGNTEAFF.

The chain combines TRBV30 with TRBJ2-7, with a tentative D call TRBD2 (5 bases). In germline, CDR1 is GTSNPN, CDR2 SVGIG (reference sequence). With 5 bases removed from V and 2 bases from J, the gap between germline ends came to 10 bases. CDR3 size: 12 residues. CDR3 coding DNA: TGTGCCTGGGGACTTACGGCCTACGAGCAGTACTTC. Protein sequence: CAWGLTAYEQYF.

The rearrangement joins TRBV5-1 to TRBJ2-3; D gene ambiguous. Trimming removed 0 bases from V and 7 bases from J, with 12 bases in between. Looked up from germline, CDR1 is SGHRS and CDR2 is YFSETQ. CDR3 length equals 14 residues. The CDR3 spells CASSLGTTPHTQYF. CDR3 bases: TGCGCCAGCAGCTTGGGTACTACCCCCCATACGCAGTATTTT.

CDR3: CASSESSGRSPSTDTQYF. DNA for the CDR3: TGTGCCAGCAGTGAATCTAGCGGGAGGAGCCCTAGCACAGATACGCAGTATTTT. The chain uses TRBV2 and TRBJ2-3; the match to TRBD2 covers 11 bases. The CDR3 loop spans 18 amino acids. In germline, CDR1 is SNHLY, CDR2 FYNNEI. The V and J ends lost 2 bases and 0 bases, in that order; junction bases with no gene match: 7.

The chain is built from TRBV2 and TRBJ2-3, with TRBD2 matching 7 bases. The CDR3 runs to 16 residues. V lost 4 bases, J lost 4 bases, and 11 bases stayed unmatched. Per germline, CDR1 SNHLY and CDR2 FYNNEI. For the CDR3, the DNA is TGTGCCAGCAGTGGGGGGACTACCCGTATGGCAGATACGCAGTATTTT. Translating gives CASSGGTTRMADTQYF.

Here the CDR3 reads CAWMGSGRAHNEQFF. CDR3 nucleotide sequence: TGTGCCTGGATGGGAAGCGGGAGGGCTCACAATGAGCAGTTCTTC. V usage is TRBV30 and J usage is TRBJ2-1, with 10 bases that match TRBD2. The CDR3 consists of 15 residues. Germline V gene sequence: CDR1 GTSNPN, CDR2 SVGIG (reference sequence). V lost 4 bases to trimming and J lost 5 bases; unmatched junction nucleotides: 8.

V and J are TRBV9 and TRBJ2-7; possibly TRBD1 or TRBD2 for D (5 bases each). This CDR3 has 14 amino acids. Trimming removed 0 bases at V and 3 bases at J, with 10 bases between. Germline assignment: CDR1 SGDLS and CDR2 YYNGEE. The CDR3 loop reads CASSVEGDLYEQYF. For the CDR3, the DNA is TGTGCCAGCAGCGTAGAAGGGGACCTCTACGAGCAGTACTTC.

The chain combines TRBV28 with TRBJ2-1; 7 bases align to TRBD2. Trimming took 2 bases from V and 5 from J; bases not matched to a gene: 9. Germline assignment: CDR1 MDHEN and CDR2 SYDVKM. This CDR3 is 16 amino acids long. The CDR3 nucleotides are TGTGCCAGCAGTTTAAACCCCGCGGGAGTTGACAATGAGCAGTTCTTC. Its translation is CASSLNPAGVDNEQFF. The complete variable domain, with remaining parts taken from reference TRBV28 and TRBJ2-1, reads DVKVTQSSRYLVKRTGEKVFLECVQDMDHENMFWYRQDPGLGLRLIYFSYDVKMKEKGDIPEGYSVSREKKERFSLILESASTNQTSMYLCASSLNPAGVDNEQFFGPGTRLTVL.

The rearrangement uses TRBV6-1 and TRBJ1-2, with 8 bases identical to TRBD1. Germline V gives CDR1 MNHNS, CDR2 SASEGT. This CDR3 contains 12 residues. Germline trimming cut 4 bases from V and 10 bases from J; bases unmatched to any gene: 5. For the CDR3, the DNA is TGTGCCAGCAGTGGGGGACAGGCTGTCTACACCTTC. Its translation: CASSGGQAVYTF.

The chain combines TRBV11-2 with TRBJ2-7; D perhaps matches TRBD2 (5 bases). CDR1 and CDR2 (germline): SGHAT, FQNNGV. The V gene lost 7 bases and the J gene lost 4 bases, with 17 bases spanning the gap. CDR3 length: 14 amino acids. The CDR3 spells CASTLGGAVYEQYF. In nucleotides, the CDR3 is TGTGCCAGCACCCTGGGCGGAGCGGTATACGAGCAGTACTTC. The variable domain in full, completed from reference TRBV11-2 and TRBJ2-7, reads EAGVAQSPRYKIIEKRQSVAFWCNPISGHATLYWYQQILGQGPKLLIQFQNNGVVDDSQLPKDRFSAERLKGVDSTLKIQPAKLEDSAVYLCASTLGGAVYEQYFGPGTRLTVT.

This chain links TRBV28 with TRBJ1-5; a possible D gene is TRBD1 (6 bases). The CDR3 is 15 amino acids. In germline, CDR1 is MDHEN, CDR2 SYDVKM. V lost 6 bases to trimming and J lost 3 bases, with 15 bases between them. The CDR3 loop reads CASSRGQLNNQPQHF. The CDR3 region has the DNA TGTGCCAGCAGCCGTGGACAGCTAAACAATCAGCCCCAGCATTTT.

The chain employs TRBV7-6 and TRBJ2-2, with TRBD2 identical over 10 bases. CDR1 is SGHVS, CDR2 FNYEAQ, per germline. Unmatched junction bases numbered 10, after V lost 5 bases and J lost 4 bases. This CDR3 contains 17 residues. CDR3 DNA: TGTGCCAGCAGCCTGGGAGCGGGAGGGCCGGGCACCGGGGAGCTGTTTTTT. Residues: CASSLGAGGPGTGELFF.

This chain connects TRBV9 to TRBJ1-3; D uncertain. CDR1 SGDLS and CDR2 YYNGEE come from the germline V gene. The CDR3 runs to 14 residues. Trimming removed 5 bases from V and 0 bases from J, with 9 bases in between. The CDR3 sequence: CASRGPHSGNTIYF. The CDR3 nucleotides read TGTGCCAGCAGGGGCCCACACTCTGGAAACACCATATATTTT.

This rearrangement joins TRBV5-1 to TRBJ2-7; 8 bases are shared with TRBD1. Looked up from germline, CDR1 is SGHRS and CDR2 is YFSETQ. CDR3 length equals 13 residues. V was clipped by 4 bases and J by 6 bases; unmatched bases: 6. CDR3 DNA sequence: TGCGCCAGCAGCACGACAGGGGCAGCCGAGCAGTACTTC. Amino acids: CASSTTGAAEQYF. The full variable domain, rest sourced from reference TRBV5-1 and TRBJ2-7, is KAGVTQTPRYLIKTRGQQVTLSCSPISGHRSVSWYQQTPGQGLQFLFEYFSETQRNKGNFPGRFSGRQFSNSRSEMNVSTLELGDSALYLCASSTTGAAEQYFGPGTRLTVT.

The rearrangement uses TRBV9 and TRBJ2-7, with 11 bases matching TRBD2. The V gene's germline CDR1 is SGDLS and CDR2 YYNGEE. This CDR3 spans 15 amino acids. The V and J ends lost 0 bases and 7 bases, in that order; junction bases with no gene match: 6. The CDR3 here is CASSVEGSGREEQYF. In nucleotides, the CDR3 is TGTGCCAGCAGCGTAGAAGGTAGCGGGAGGGAAGAGCAGTACTTC.

This clone was seen once. In DNA, the CDR3 is TGTGCCAGCAGTTTCCAACAGCTCTACGAGCAGTACTTC. Protein product: CASSFQQLYEQYF. The rearrangement joins TRBV28 to TRBJ2-7, with no clear D. V lost 3 bases to trimming and J lost 3 bases, with 9 bases between them. The CDR3 extends over 13 amino acids. Germline loops: CDR1 MDHEN, CDR2 SYDVKM.

The rearrangement joins TRBV5-1 to TRBJ1-1, with 9 bases lining up with TRBD1. The CDR3 length is 17 residues. V lost 4 bases and J lost 5; bases outside the gene matches: 15. CDR1 SGHRS and CDR2 YFSETQ come from the germline V gene. The CDR3 DNA is TGCGCCAGCAGCCCGGGACAGGGTGGAAGTGTAAGGACTGAAGCTTTCTTT. It translates to CASSPGQGGSVRTEAFF.

The chain employs TRBV2 and TRBJ1-2, with 7 bases fitting TRBD1. Trimming at V came to 8 bases and at J to 14 bases, leaving 8 bases not matched to a gene. This CDR3 has 10 amino acids. Germline CDR1 reads SNHLY; CDR2 reads FYNNEI. CDR3 sequence: CASGGTRGTF. For the CDR3, the DNA is TGTGCCAGCGGGGGCACCAGGGGGACCTTC. Full variable domain (remainder filled in from reference TRBV2 and TRBJ1-2): EPEVTQTPSHQVTQMGQEVILRCVPISNHLYFYWYRQILGQKVEFLVSFYNNEISEKSEIFDDQFSVERPDGSNFTLKIRSTKLEDSAMYFCASGGTRGTFGSGTRLTVV.

The chain has TRBV28 and TRBJ2-5, with 7 bases aligning to TRBD2. V shed 5 bases, J shed 5 bases, and the junction held 5 bases outside the gene matches. The germline gives CDR1 MDHEN, CDR2 SYDVKM. The CDR3 is 13 amino acids. The CDR3: CASSAFSGETQYF. The CDR3 bases are TGTGCCAGCAGTGCTTTTAGCGGGGAGACCCAGTACTTC.